Given below is one T cell receptor beta chain in context. This sample is part of a study of OX40 agonist ivuxolimab in advanced cancers. Repertoires were generated with immunoSEQ multiplex PCR, while TCRdb's copy carries only in-frame clones and drops some. The table records 85,000 to 100,000 clones, about 90% of them present only once. This CDR3 has 14 residues. Per germline, CDR1 SGHRS and CDR2 YFSETQ. The V end lost 3 bases, the J end lost 6 bases, and 13 bases lay between the germline ends. This specimen consisted of CD4+ or CD8+ T cells sorted from blood, obtained in a trial of the OX40 agonist ivuxolimab. The sequence was collected from an adult with an advanced solid tumor such as melanoma, head and neck, liver or kidney cancer. The chain has TRBV5-1 and TRBJ2-1, with D unclear. The CDR3 sequence: CASSSRTVSNEQFF. The CDR3 DNA sequence: TGCGCCAGCAGCTCCAGAACCGTTTCCAATGAGCAGTTCTTC.